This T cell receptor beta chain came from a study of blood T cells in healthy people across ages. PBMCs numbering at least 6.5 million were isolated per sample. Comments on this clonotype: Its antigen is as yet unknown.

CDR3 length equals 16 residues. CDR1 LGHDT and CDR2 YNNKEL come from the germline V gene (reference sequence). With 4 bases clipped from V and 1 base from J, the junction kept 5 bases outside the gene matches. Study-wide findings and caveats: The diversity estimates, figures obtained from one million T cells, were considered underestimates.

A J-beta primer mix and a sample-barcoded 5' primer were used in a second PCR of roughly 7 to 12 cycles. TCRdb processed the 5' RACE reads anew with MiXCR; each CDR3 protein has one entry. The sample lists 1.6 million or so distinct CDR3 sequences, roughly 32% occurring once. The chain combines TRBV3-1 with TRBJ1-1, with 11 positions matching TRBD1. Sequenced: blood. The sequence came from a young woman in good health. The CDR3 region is CASSLRDRGWNTEAFF. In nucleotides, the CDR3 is TGTGCCAGCAGCCTGCGGGACAGGGGGTGGAACACTGAAGCTTTCTTT.